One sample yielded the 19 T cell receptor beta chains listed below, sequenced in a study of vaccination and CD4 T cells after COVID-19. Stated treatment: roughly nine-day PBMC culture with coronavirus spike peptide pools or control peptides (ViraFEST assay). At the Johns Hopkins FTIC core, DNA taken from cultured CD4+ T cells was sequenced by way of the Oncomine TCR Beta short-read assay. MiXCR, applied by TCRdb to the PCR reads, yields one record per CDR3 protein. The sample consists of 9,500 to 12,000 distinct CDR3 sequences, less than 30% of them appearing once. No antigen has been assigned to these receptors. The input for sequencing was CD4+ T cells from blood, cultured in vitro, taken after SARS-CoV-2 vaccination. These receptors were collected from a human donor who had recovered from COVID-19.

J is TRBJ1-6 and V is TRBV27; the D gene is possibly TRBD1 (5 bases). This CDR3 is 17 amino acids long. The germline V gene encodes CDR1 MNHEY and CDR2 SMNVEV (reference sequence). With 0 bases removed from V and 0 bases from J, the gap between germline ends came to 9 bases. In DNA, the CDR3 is TGTGCCAGCAGTTTATCTCCAGGGAGCTCCTATAATTCACCCCTCCACTTT. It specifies CASSLSPGSSYNSPLHF.

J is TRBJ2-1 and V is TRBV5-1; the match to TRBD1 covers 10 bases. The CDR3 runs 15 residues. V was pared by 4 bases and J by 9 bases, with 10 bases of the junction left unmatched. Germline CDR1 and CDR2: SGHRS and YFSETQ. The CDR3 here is CASSLTDRGLGEQFF. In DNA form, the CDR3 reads TGCGCCAGCAGCCTGACGGACAGGGGGTTGGGTGAGCAGTTCTTC.

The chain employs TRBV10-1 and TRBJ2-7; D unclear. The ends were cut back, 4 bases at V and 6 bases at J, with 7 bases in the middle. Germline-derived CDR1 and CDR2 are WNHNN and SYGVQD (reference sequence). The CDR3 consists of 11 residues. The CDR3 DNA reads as TGCGCCAGCAGTGTTTCGGGCGAGCAGTACTTC. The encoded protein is CASSVSGEQYF.

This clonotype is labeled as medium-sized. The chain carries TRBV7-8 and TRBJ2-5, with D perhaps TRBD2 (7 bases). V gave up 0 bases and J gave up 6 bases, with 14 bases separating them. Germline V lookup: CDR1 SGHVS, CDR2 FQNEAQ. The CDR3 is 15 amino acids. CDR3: CASSLAGGRGKTQYF. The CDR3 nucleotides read TGTGCCAGCAGCTTAGCGGGGGGGCGAGGAAAGACCCAGTACTTC. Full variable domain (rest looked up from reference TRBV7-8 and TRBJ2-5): GAGVSQSPRYKVAKRGQDVALRCDPISGHVSLFWYQQALGQGPEFLTYFQNEAQLDKSGLPSDRFFAERPEGSVSTLKIQRTQQEDSAVYLCASSLAGGRGKTQYFGPGTRLLVL.

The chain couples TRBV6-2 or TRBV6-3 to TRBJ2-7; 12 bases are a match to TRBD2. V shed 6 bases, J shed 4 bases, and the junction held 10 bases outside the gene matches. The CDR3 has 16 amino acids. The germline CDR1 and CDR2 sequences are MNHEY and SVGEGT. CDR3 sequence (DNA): TGTGCCAGCAGACACGACCTAGCGGGGGGGAGGTACGAGCAGTACTTC. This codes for CASRHDLAGGRYEQYF.

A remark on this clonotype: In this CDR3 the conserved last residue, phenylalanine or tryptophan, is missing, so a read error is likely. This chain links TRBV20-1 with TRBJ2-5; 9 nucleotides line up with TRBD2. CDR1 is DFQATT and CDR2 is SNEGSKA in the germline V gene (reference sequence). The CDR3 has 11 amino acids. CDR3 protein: CSLAGLKTQYY. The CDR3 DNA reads TGCAGCCTAGCGGGATTGAAGACCCAGTACTAC.

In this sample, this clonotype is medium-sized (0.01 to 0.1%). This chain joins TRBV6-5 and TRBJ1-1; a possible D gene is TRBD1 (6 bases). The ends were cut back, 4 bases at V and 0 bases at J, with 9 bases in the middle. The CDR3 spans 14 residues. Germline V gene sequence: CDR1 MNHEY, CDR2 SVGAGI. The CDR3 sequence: CASSSGAMNTEAFF. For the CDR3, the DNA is TGTGCCAGCAGTTCGGGGGCCATGAACACTGAAGCTTTCTTT.

DNA for the CDR3: TGTGCCAGCAGTGCTAGAGTGGATGAGCAGTTCTTC. Translated, it gives CASSARVDEQFF. The chain combines TRBV6-1 with TRBJ2-1; unclear D gene. V lost 4 bases and J lost 8, with 9 bases in between. The CDR3 extends over 12 amino acids. Per the germline V gene, CDR1 is MNHNS and CDR2 is SASEGT.

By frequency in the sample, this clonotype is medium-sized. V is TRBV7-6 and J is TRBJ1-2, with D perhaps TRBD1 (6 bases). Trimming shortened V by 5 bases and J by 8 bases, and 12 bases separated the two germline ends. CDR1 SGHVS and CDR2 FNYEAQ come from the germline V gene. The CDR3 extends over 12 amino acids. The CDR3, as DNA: TGTGCCAGCAGCATACAGGGAAGAGGCTACACCTTC. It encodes CASSIQGRGYTF. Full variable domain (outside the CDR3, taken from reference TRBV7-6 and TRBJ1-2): GAGVSQSPRYKVTKRGQDVALRCDPISGHVSLYWYRQALGQGPEFLTYFNYEAQQDKSGLPNDRFSAERPEGSISTLTIQRTEQRDSAMYRCASSIQGRGYTFGSGTRLTVV.

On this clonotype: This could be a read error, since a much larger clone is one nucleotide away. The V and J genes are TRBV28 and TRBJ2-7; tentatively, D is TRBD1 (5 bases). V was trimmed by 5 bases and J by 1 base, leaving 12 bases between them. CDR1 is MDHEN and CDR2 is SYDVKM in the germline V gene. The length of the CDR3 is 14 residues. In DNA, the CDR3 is TGTGCCAGCAGTCTCGCAGGGTGTTCCTACGAGCAGTACTTC. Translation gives CASSLAGCSYEQYF.

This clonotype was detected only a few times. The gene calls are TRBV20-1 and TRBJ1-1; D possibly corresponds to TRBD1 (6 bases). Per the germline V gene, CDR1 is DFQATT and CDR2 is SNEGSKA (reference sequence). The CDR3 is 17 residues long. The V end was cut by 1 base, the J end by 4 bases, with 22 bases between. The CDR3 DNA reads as TGCAGTGCTAGAGCCACCTACACAGGGCTGGGAAGCACTGAAGCTTTCTTT. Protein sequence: CSARATYTGLGSTEAFF.

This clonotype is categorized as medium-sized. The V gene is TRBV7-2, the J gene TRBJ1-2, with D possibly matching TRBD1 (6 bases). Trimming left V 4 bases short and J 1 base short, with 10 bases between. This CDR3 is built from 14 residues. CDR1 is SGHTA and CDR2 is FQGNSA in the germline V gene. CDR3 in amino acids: CASSSGGGNYGYTF. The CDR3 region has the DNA TGTGCCAGCAGCTCTGGGGGCGGTAACTATGGCTACACCTTC.

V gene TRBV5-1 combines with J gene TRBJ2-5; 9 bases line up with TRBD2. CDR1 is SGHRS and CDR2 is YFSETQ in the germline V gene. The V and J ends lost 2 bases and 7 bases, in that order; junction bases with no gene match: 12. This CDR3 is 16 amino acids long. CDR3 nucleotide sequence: TGCGCCAGCAGCTTCCTAGCGGGGCGTAGCCTGGGGACCCAGTACTTC. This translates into CASSFLAGRSLGTQYF.

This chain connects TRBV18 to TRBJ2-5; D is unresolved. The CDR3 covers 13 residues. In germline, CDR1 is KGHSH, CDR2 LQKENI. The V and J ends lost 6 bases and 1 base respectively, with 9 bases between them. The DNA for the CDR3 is TGTGCCAGCTCTCCCGGTATCCAAGAGACCCAGTACTTC. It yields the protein CASSPGIQETQYF.

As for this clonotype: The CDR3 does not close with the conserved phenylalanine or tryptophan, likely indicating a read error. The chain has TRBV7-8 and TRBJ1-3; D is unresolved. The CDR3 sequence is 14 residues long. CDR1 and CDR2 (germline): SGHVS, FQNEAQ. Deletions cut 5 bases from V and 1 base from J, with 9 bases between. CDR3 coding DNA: TGTGCCAGCAGCCCGGATCGTTCTGGAAACACCATATATTAT. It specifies CASSPDRSGNTIYY.

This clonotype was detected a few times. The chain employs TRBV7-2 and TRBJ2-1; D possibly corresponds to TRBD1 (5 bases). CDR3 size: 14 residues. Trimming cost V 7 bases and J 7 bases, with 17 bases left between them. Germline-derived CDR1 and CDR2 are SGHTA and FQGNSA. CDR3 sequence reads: CASNPGRERNEQFF. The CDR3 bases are TGTGCCAGCAATCCAGGCAGGGAACGAAATGAGCAGTTCTTC.

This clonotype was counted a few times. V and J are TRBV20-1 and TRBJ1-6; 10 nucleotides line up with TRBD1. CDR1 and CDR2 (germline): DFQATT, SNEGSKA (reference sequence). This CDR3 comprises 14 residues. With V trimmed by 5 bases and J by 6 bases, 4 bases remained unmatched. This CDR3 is CSAYGQGVNSPLHF. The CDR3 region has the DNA TGCAGTGCTTACGGACAGGGGGTTAATTCACCCCTCCACTTT.

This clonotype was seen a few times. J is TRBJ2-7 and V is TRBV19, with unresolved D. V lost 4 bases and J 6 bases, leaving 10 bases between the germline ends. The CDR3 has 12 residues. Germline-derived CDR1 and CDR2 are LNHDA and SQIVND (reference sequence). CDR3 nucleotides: TGTGCCAGTAGTACCCCTCCCTCCGAGCAGTACTTC. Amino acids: CASSTPPSEQYF.

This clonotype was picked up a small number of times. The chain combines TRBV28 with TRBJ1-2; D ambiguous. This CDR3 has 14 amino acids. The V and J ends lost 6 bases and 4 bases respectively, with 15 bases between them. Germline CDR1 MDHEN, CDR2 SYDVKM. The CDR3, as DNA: TGTGCCAGCAGCTGGGGTGGGGTTGCCTATGGCTACACCTTC. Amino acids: CASSWGGVAYGYTF.